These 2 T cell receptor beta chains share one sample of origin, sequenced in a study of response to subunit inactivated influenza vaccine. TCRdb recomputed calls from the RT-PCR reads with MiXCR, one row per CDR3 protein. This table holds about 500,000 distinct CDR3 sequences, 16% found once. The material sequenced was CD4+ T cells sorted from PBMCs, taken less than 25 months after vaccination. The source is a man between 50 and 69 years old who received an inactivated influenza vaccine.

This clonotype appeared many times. The CDR3 loop reads CASSLVRGQETQYF. CDR3 bases: TGTGCCAGCAGCTTGGTCCGGGGCCAAGAGACCCAGTACTTC. The J gene is TRBJ2-5, the V gene TRBV5-5; perhaps TRBD2 as D (5 bases). The CDR3 consists of 14 residues. Germline CDR1 and CDR2: SGHKS and YYEKEE (reference sequence). Trimming took 0 bases from V and 1 from J, leaving 7 bases between them.

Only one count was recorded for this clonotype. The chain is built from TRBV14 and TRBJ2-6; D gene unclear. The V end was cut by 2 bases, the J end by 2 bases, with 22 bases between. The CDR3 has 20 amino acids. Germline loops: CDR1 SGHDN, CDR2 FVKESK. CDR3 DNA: TGTGCCAGCAGCCAATTGGTATATGTTTCCTATGTCGCTGGGGCCAACGTCCTGACTTTC. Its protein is CASSQLVYVSYVAGANVLTF.